One sample yielded the 27 T cell receptor beta chains listed below, sequenced in a study of T cell responses to AZD1222 COVID-19 vaccine. Method: immunoSEQ multiplex PCR; TCRdb's copy keeps in-frame clones and lacks some. The sample lists about 130,000 clones; 85% to 95% were seen once. The sample here was peripheral blood, taken on day 0 of AZD1222 vaccination. The receptor set was obtained from an adult in good health.

V gene TRBV3-1 (or the pseudogene TRBV3-2) combines with J gene TRBJ2-1; 11 bases line up with TRBD2. V was clipped by 5 bases and J by 2 bases; unmatched bases: 2. The CDR3 contains 15 residues. Per germline, CDR1 LGHDT and CDR2 YNNKEL (reference sequence). The CDR3 loop is CASSRLAGTYNEQFF. The CDR3 nucleotides read TGTGCCAGCAGCAGACTAGCGGGAACCTACAATGAGCAGTTCTTC.

The V call is TRBV28, the J call TRBJ1-6; weak D call: TRBD1 (5 bases). Germline CDR1 is MDHEN and CDR2 is SYDVKM. Trimming pared 8 bases from V and 7 bases from J, leaving 18 bases between. The CDR3 totals 15 residues. The CDR3, as DNA: TGTGCCAGCCAACACGCCAATTGGGGGAATTCACCCCTCCACTTT. It yields the protein CASQHANWGNSPLHF.

This clone was seen a few times. The V and J genes are TRBV6-5 and TRBJ1-1; the D gene is possibly TRBD1 (6 bases). In germline, CDR1 is MNHEY, CDR2 SVGAGI. CDR3 length equals 13 residues. V lost 9 bases and J 6 bases, leaving 17 bases between the germline ends. This chain's CDR3 is CARQGGGQSEAFF. CDR3 nucleotide sequence: TGTGCCAGGCAGGGAGGGGGTCAGTCTGAAGCTTTCTTT.

V gene TRBV5-8 combines with J gene TRBJ2-7; D gene uncertain. The germline V gene has CDR1 SGHTS and CDR2 YDEGEE. The CDR3 runs to 13 residues. V shed 7 bases and J shed 0 bases, with 11 bases lying between them. CDR3 protein: CASAPPLSYEQYF. The CDR3 region has the DNA TGTGCCAGCGCCCCCCCCCTCTCCTACGAGCAGTACTTC.

V and J are TRBV5-5 and TRBJ2-7; D may be TRBD2 (6 bases). The CDR3 contains 14 residues. V was shortened by 4 bases and J by 0 bases, with 11 bases between the two germline ends. CDR1 and CDR2 from the germline V gene are SGHKS and YYEKEE (reference sequence). CDR3: CASSRDFLSYEQYF. The CDR3 DNA is TGTGCCAGCAGCCGGGACTTTCTCTCCTACGAGCAGTACTTC.

This clone has a single count. The gene calls are TRBV19 and TRBJ2-3; 8 bases agree with TRBD1. CDR1 LNHDA and CDR2 SQIVND come from the germline V gene (reference sequence). V shed 6 bases, J shed 2 bases, and the junction held 4 bases outside the gene matches. The CDR3 consists of 14 residues. Here the CDR3 DNA reads TGTGCCAGTAGCGACAGGGGAGTCACAGATACGCAGTATTTT. Protein sequence: CASSDRGVTDTQYF.

J is TRBJ2-1 and V is TRBV7-3; TRBD2 matches at 11 bases. This CDR3 comprises 17 residues. Losses at the gene ends were 4 bases for V and 5 bases for J; bases not matched to a gene: 10. Germline lookup yields CDR1 SGHTA and CDR2 FQGTGA. The CDR3 sequence is CASSWRNPTSGDNEQFF. Written as DNA, the CDR3 is TGTGCCAGCAGCTGGAGGAACCCGACTAGCGGGGACAATGAGCAGTTCTTC. Full variable domain (missing parts from reference TRBV7-3 and TRBJ2-1): GAGVSQTPSNKVTEKGKYVELRCDPISGHTALYWYRQSLGQGPEFLIYFQGTGAADDSGLPNDRFFAVRPEGSVSTLKIQRTERGDSAVYLCASSWRNPTSGDNEQFFGPGTRLTVL.

This clone has only one observation. The chain recombines TRBV6-1 with TRBJ1-1; D gene ambiguous. The CDR3 contains 15 residues. Per germline, CDR1 MNHNS and CDR2 SASEGT. Between the trimmed V and J ends, which lost 3 bases and 0 bases, there was a span of 11 bases. In DNA, the CDR3 is TGTGCCAGCAGTGAGATAACCGTGATGAACACTGAAGCTTTCTTT. It yields the protein CASSEITVMNTEAFF.

The chain couples TRBV19 to TRBJ1-1; D may be TRBD1 (6 bases). CDR3 length: 15 amino acids. The V and J ends lost 1 base and 10 bases respectively, with 19 bases between them. Germline CDR1 is LNHDA and CDR2 is SQIVND (reference sequence). This CDR3 is CASSIALTGPLGAFF. CDR3 in DNA: TGTGCCAGTAGTATAGCGTTGACAGGACCACTGGGAGCTTTCTTT. The variable domain in full, completed from reference TRBV19 and TRBJ1-1, reads DGGITQSPKYLFRKEGQNVTLSCEQNLNHDAMYWYRQDPGQGLRLIYYSQIVNDFQKGDIAEGYSVSREKKESFPLTVTSAQKNPTAFYLCASSIALTGPLGAFFGQGTRLTVV.

The V gene is TRBV3-1 (or the pseudogene TRBV3-2), the J gene TRBJ2-2; 9 bases are a match to TRBD2. CDR1 and CDR2 from the germline V gene are LGHDT and YNNKEL (reference sequence). CDR3 length: 17 residues. After removal of 6 bases from V and 6 bases from J, the junction contained 14 bases not matched to a gene. The CDR3 protein is CASSPLLAGVRAGELFF. The DNA for the CDR3 is TGTGCCAGCAGTCCACTCTTAGCGGGAGTTCGGGCCGGGGAGCTGTTTTTT.

V gene TRBV28 combines with J gene TRBJ2-3; tentative D call: TRBD2 (6 bases). CDR1 is MDHEN, CDR2 SYDVKM, per germline. V was clipped by 5 bases and J by 3 bases, with 18 bases between them. CDR3 length equals 16 residues. The CDR3 DNA sequence: TGTGCCAGCAGTGGTGGGACTCGCACCGGAACAGATACGCAGTATTTT. Its translation is CASSGGTRTGTDTQYF.

This chain connects TRBV4-1 to TRBJ1-1; D perhaps matches TRBD1 (5 bases). CDR1 and CDR2 (germline): MGHRA, YSYEKL. The CDR3 spans 14 residues. V lost 1 base to trimming and J lost 7 bases, with 13 bases between them. CDR3 protein: CASSQVGGSNEAFF. In nucleotides, the CDR3 is TGCGCCAGCAGCCAAGTCGGGGGGAGTAATGAAGCTTTCTTT.

This chain uses TRBV28 with TRBJ2-7; possibly TRBD2 for D (6 bases). Germline V lookup: CDR1 MDHEN, CDR2 SYDVKM. V shed 5 bases and J shed 6 bases, with 14 bases lying between them. CDR3 size: 13 residues. CDR3 protein: CASSPGEGIEQYF. CDR3 in DNA: TGTGCCAGCAGTCCGGGGGAAGGAATCGAGCAGTACTTC.

The chain uses TRBV29-1 and TRBJ2-1; either TRBD1 or TRBD2 may fit D (5 bases each). CDR3 size: 12 residues. Per the germline V gene, CDR1 is SQVTM and CDR2 is ANQGSEA. V lost 2 bases and J 10 bases, leaving 12 bases between the germline ends. CDR3 in amino acids: CSVETVWGEQFF. CDR3 nucleotides: TGCAGCGTTGAAACAGTTTGGGGGGAGCAGTTCTTC.

CDR3 residues: CSAGKLFF. The CDR3 coding sequence is TGCAGTGCTGGGAAACTGTTTTTT. The genes are TRBV20-1 and TRBJ1-4; D remains ambiguous. The V gene's germline CDR1 is DFQATT and CDR2 SNEGSKA (reference sequence). CDR3 size: 8 residues. The V end lost 5 bases, the J end lost 11 bases, and 3 bases lay between the germline ends.

The V call is TRBV6-5, the J call TRBJ1-6, with D tentatively TRBD1 (6 bases). V was clipped by 5 bases and J by 14 bases, with 16 bases between them. The CDR3 sequence is 13 residues long. Per germline, CDR1 MNHEY and CDR2 SVGAGI. CDR3 residues: CASSPGQTISLHF. The DNA for the CDR3 is TGTGCCAGCAGTCCTGGACAGACTATTTCCCTCCACTTT.

The rearrangement joins TRBV6-5 to TRBJ1-3; D is unclear. CDR1 MNHEY and CDR2 SVGAGI come from the germline V gene. The CDR3 contains 13 residues. V shed 7 bases and J shed 3 bases, with 10 bases lying between them. The CDR3 loop reads CASTPLGGNTIYF. The CDR3 coding sequence is TGTGCCAGCACCCCCCTGGGTGGAAACACCATATATTTT.

The J gene is TRBJ2-5, the V gene TRBV7-6; no clear D. Germline V lookup: CDR1 SGHVS, CDR2 FNYEAQ. The CDR3 consists of 19 residues. Trimming left V 1 base short and J 4 bases short, with 25 bases between. The DNA of the CDR3 is TGTGCCAGCAGCTTAGAGGGTTTGGGCAACATCAGGCAATCAGAGACCCAGTACTTC. It specifies CASSLEGLGNIRQSETQYF.

The rearrangement uses TRBV28 and TRBJ1-4; D unresolved. The CDR3 sequence is 12 residues long. With 5 bases removed from V and 5 bases from J, the gap between germline ends came to 6 bases. Germline V gene lookup returns CDR1 MDHEN and CDR2 SYDVKM. The CDR3 loop is CASSLENEKLFF. CDR3 DNA sequence: TGTGCCAGCAGTCTTGAGAATGAAAAACTGTTTTTT.

The chain's CDR3 is CASSSSRTGGYNSYNEQFF. DNA of the CDR3: TGTGCCAGCAGCAGTTCTCGGACAGGGGGTTATAACTCCTACAATGAGCAGTTCTTC. The genes are TRBV5-4 and TRBJ2-1; 10 bases are a match to TRBD1. Trimming removed 4 bases from V and 0 bases from J; junction bases left unmatched: 13. The CDR3 spans 19 residues. Germline assignment: CDR1 SGHNT and CDR2 YYREEE (reference sequence).

The genes are TRBV7-2 and TRBJ1-5; 8 bases are shared with TRBD1. V lost 1 base to trimming and J lost 2 bases; unmatched junction nucleotides: 4. The CDR3 extends over 16 amino acids. Per germline, CDR1 SGHTA and CDR2 FQGNSA. The CDR3 loop is CASSLDSTGGNQPQHF. The CDR3 DNA follows: TGTGCCAGCAGCTTAGATTCGACAGGGGGCAATCAGCCCCAGCATTTT.

As to this clone: A junction end diverges from the germline sequence, so it may reflect a read error. The chain links TRBV12-3 or TRBV12-4 to TRBJ1-1; D ambiguous. The CDR3 totals 11 residues. The CDR3 DNA reads TGTGCCAGCAGTCTCCGACACGGAAGTGTCTTT. Translating gives CASSLRHGSVF.

This chain joins TRBV20-1 and TRBJ2-7; D ambiguous. Trimming took off 0 bases at V and 5 bases at J, with 2 bases between the two ends. The V gene's germline CDR1 is DFQATT and CDR2 SNEGSKA (reference sequence). This CDR3 has 10 amino acids. CDR3 amino acids: CSARDHEQYF. CDR3 nucleotides: TGCAGTGCTAGAGACCACGAGCAGTACTTC.

J is TRBJ1-5 and V is TRBV6-2 or TRBV6-3, with D perhaps matching TRBD1 (5 bases). This CDR3 spans 14 amino acids. V was trimmed by 5 bases and J by 3 bases, leaving 11 bases between them. From germline, CDR1 is MNHEY and CDR2 SVGEGT. CDR3 protein: CASSPHRPNQPQHF. CDR3 coding DNA: TGTGCCAGCAGTCCCCACAGGCCCAATCAGCCCCAGCATTTT.

J is TRBJ1-1 and V is TRBV5-1, with TRBD1 matching 10 bases. The CDR3 extends over 13 amino acids. Germline V lookup: CDR1 SGHRS, CDR2 YFSETQ. With 4 bases clipped from V and 7 bases from J, the junction kept 4 bases outside the gene matches. This CDR3 reads CASSGTGEGEAFF. CDR3 in DNA: TGCGCCAGCAGCGGGACAGGGGAAGGTGAAGCTTTCTTT. Supplemented by reference TRBV5-1 and TRBJ1-1, the full variable domain reads KAGVTQTPRYLIKTRGQQVTLSCSPISGHRSVSWYQQTPGQGLQFLFEYFSETQRNKGNFPGRFSGRQFSNSRSEMNVSTLELGDSALYLCASSGTGEGEAFFGQGTRLTVV.

The gene calls are TRBV28 and TRBJ2-7; 7 bases fit TRBD1. V gave up 7 bases and J gave up 3 bases; unmatched junction bases: 3. CDR1 and CDR2 from the germline V gene are MDHEN and SYDVKM. The CDR3 spans 12 residues. Here the CDR3 reads CASTSGGYEQYF. The CDR3 DNA sequence: TGTGCCAGCACCTCAGGGGGCTACGAGCAGTACTTC.

V gene TRBV10-3 combines with J gene TRBJ2-7, with 7 positions matching TRBD2. Germline CDR1 is ENHRY and CDR2 is SYGVKD. The ends lost 6 bases at V and 2 bases at J; junction bases unmatched: 7. The CDR3 totals 14 residues. CDR3 sequence reads: CAISGLEVTYEQYF. The CDR3 DNA reads as TGTGCCATCAGCGGACTAGAGGTAACCTACGAGCAGTACTTC.